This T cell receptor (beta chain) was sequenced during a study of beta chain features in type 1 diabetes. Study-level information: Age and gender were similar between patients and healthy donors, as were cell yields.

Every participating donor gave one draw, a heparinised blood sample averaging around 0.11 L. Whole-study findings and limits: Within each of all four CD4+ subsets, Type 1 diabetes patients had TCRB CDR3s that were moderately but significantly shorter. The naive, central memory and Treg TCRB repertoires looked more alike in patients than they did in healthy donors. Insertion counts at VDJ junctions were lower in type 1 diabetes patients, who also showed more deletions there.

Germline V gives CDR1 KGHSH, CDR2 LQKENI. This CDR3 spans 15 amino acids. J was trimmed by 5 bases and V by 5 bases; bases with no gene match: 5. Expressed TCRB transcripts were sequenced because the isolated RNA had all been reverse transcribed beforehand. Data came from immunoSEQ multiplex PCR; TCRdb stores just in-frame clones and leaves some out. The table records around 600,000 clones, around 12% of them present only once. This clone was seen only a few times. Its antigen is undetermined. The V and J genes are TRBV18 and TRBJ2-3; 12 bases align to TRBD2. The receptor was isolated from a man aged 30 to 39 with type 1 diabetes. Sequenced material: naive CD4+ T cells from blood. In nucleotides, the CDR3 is TGTGCCAGCTCATCCCGGACTAGCGGGGTAGATACGCAGTATTTT. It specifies CASSSRTSGVDTQYF.